What follows is one T cell receptor (beta chain) and its context. These data come from a study of technical replicates of blood from a few donors. The CDR3 contains 14 residues. The V gene end was trimmed by 5 bases and the J gene end by 9 bases; junction bases not matched to a gene: 8. Germline CDR1 SGHRS, CDR2 YFSETQ. Using immunoSEQ multiplex PCR, the repertoire was profiled, and TCRdb retains in-frame clones only, with some absent. The sample contains 50,000 to 80,000 clones, 75% to 90% of which appear only once. Sequencing was carried out using PBMCs. The chain links TRBV5-1 to TRBJ2-1, with 10 bases fitting TRBD2. This TCR was sampled from a human donor in good health. Some clones in this sample may be carry-over from other donors' samples. CDR3 sequence reads: CASRVSAGGTEQFF. The CDR3, as DNA: TGCGCCAGCAGGGTGTCAGCGGGAGGGACTGAGCAGTTCTTC. The variable domain in full, with the rest retrieved from reference TRBV5-1 and TRBJ2-1, is KAGVTQTPRYLIKTRGQQVTLSCSPISGHRSVSWYQQTPGQGLQFLFEYFSETQRNKGNFPGRFSGRQFSNSRSEMNVSTLELGDSALYLCASRVSAGGTEQFFGPGTRLTVL.